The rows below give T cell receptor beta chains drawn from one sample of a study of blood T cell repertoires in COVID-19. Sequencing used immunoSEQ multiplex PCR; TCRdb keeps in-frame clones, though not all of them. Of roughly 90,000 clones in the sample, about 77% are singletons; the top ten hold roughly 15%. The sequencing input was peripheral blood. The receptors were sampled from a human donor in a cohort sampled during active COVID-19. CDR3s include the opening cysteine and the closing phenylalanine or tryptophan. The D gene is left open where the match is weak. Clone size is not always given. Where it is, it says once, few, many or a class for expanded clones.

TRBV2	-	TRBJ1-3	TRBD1	TGTGCCAGCAGGATTCCGGGACAGGGGGCCCCCATCTCTGGAAACACCATATATTTT	CASRIPGQGAPISGNTIYF
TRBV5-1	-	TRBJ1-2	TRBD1	TGCGCCAGCAGCCTCGACAGGGGGCAGGGCTATGGCTACACCTTC	CASSLDRGQGYGYTF
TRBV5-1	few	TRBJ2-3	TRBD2	TGCGCCAGCAGCTTGGCCCGGGGGGGGAACACAGATACGCAGTATTTT	CASSLARGGNTDTQYF
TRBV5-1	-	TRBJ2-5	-	TGCGCCAGCAGTAGGCAGGGCGGCGTAGTATCTCAAGAGACCCAGTACTTC	CASSRQGGVVSQETQYF
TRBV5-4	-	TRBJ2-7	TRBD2	TGTGCCAGCAGCTCGCGACTAGCGGGGGACGAGCAGTACTTC	CASSSRLAGDEQYF
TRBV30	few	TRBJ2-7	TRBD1	TGTGCCTGGAGGGGACAGGGAAGTTACGAGCAGTACTTC	CAWRGQGSYEQYF
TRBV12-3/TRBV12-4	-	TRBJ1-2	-	TGTGCCAGCAGTTTTACGGGATCCGGCTACACCTTC	CASSFTGSGYTF
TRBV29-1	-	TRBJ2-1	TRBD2	TGCAGCGTTGGACGGGAGGGGAAGTACAATGAGCAGTTCTTC	CSVGREGKYNEQFF
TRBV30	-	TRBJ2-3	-	TGTGCCCACCTCGGGACTAGCACAGATACGCAGTATTTT	CAHLGTSTDTQYF
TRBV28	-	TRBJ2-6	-	TGTGCCAGCAGCCTGGGCGCTTTGGGGGCCAACGTCCTGACTTTC	CASSLGALGANVLTF
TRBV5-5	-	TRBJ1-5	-	TGTGCCAGCAGCCGGAGGGATAGCAATCAGCCCCAGCATTTT	CASSRRDSNQPQHF
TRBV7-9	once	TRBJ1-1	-	TGTGCCAGCAGCGTGGGAGCAGTGGCGAACACTGAAGCTTTCTTT	CASSVGAVANTEAFF
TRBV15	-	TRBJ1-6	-	TGTGCCACCAGCAGAGATGAGAATTCACCCCTCCACTTT	CATSRDENSPLHF
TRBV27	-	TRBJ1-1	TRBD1	TGTGCCAGCAGTTTTTTGGGGCAGGGGGTGAACACTGAAGCTTTCTTT	CASSFLGQGVNTEAFF
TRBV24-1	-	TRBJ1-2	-	TGTGCCACCAGTGAGGGGGCCTATGGCTACACCTTC	CATSEGAYGYTF
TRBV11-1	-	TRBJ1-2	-	TGTGCCAGCAGCGCTACAGGGCCCTATGGCTACACCTTC	CASSATGPYGYTF
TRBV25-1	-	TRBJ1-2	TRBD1	TGTGCCAGCAGCCCTCTACAGGGGGTGGGGGGCTACACCTTC	CASSPLQGVGGYTF
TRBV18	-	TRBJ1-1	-	TGTGCCAGCTCACGCGGACAGACCTTTAACGCTGAAGCTTTCTTT	CASSRGQTFNAEAFF
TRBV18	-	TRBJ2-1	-	TGTGCCAGCTCACTTTACCGACGGGAGCATGAGCAGTTCTTC	CASSLYRREHEQFF
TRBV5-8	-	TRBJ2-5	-	TGTGCCAGCAGCTTGGAAGTCAGTCAAGAGACCCAGTACTTC	CASSLEVSQETQYF
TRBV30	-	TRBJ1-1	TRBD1	TGTGCCTGGAGCGCTTGGGACAGGGTAAGGGCTTTCTTT	CAWSAWDRVRAFF
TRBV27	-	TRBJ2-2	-	TGTGCCAGCAGTTTATCCCAAAACCCGGGACAAAGACACCGGGGAGCTGTTTTT	CASSLSQNPGQRHRGAVF
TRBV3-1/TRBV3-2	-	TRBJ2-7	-	TGTGCCAGCAGCCAAGATCGCGGCGGCCTATCCTACGAGCAGTACTTC	CASSQDRGGLSYEQYF
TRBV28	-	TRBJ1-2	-	TGTGCCAGCAGTTTATTGCGGGAACGGGGGAGTGGCTACACCTTC	CASSLLRERGSGYTF
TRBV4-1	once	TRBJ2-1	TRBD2	TGCGCCAGCAGCCAAGATGGTAGCGGGGGTAGTTCCTACAATGAGCAGTTCTTC	CASSQDGSGGSSYNEQFF
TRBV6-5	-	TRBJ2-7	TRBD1	TGTGCCACCGGACAGGGGGCGGGTGAGCAGTACTTC	CATGQGAGEQYF
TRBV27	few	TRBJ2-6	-	TGTGCCAGCAGTCTCAGACTCGATCTAACTGGGGCCAACGTCCTGACTTTC	CASSLRLDLTGANVLTF
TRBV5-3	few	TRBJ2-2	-	TGTGCCAGAAGCCCCGAGGGGCGGGGCGAGAACACCGGGGAGCTGTTTTTT	CARSPEGRGENTGELFF
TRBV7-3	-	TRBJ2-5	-	TGTGCCAGCAGCTCCAGCGGAGTTGAGACCCAGTACTTC	CASSSSGVETQYF
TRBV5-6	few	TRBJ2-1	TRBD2	TGTGCCAGCAGCCGCTCACTAGCGGGACACAATGAGCAGTTCTTC	CASSRSLAGHNEQFF
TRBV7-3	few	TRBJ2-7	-	TGTGCCAGCAGCTTAGTCGCGGGACCCTACGAGCAGTACTTC	CASSLVAGPYEQYF
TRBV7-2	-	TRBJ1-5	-	TGTGCCAGCAGCTTAAGGATGGAGGGCAATCAGCCCCAGCATTTT	CASSLRMEGNQPQHF
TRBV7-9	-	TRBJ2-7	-	TGTGCCAGCAGCAATATTCTCTACGAGCAGTACTTC	CASSNILYEQYF
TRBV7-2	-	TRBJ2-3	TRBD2	TGTGCCAGCAGCCCTCTCGGTAGCGGGATTAGGTCAGATACGCAGTATTTT	CASSPLGSGIRSDTQYF
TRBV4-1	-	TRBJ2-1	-	TGCGCCAGCAGCCTACTATGGGGAGACCCTGTGAATGAGCAGTTCTTC	CASSLLWGDPVNEQFF
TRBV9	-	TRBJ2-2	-	TGTGCCAGCAGCGTATACCCGAGCACCGGGGAGCTGTTTTTT	CASSVYPSTGELFF
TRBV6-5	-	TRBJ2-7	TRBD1	TGTGCCAGCAGTCCCCGGACAGGGGGCTCCTACGAGCAGTACTTC	CASSPRTGGSYEQYF
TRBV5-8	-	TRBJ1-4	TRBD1	TGTGCCAGCAGCTTGGCCGGGACAGATAATGAAAAACTGTTTTTT	CASSLAGTDNEKLFF
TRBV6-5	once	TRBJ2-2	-	TGTGCCAGCAGTTACTCACCTCAGAAAAATTTCGGGGAGCTGTTTTTT	CASSYSPQKNFGELFF
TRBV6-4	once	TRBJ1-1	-	TGTGCCAGCAGTGACTCCAGGCGCCCCACAGGGAAAAGGAACACTGAAGCTTTCTTT	CASSDSRRPTGKRNTEAFF
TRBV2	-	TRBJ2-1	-	TGTGCCAGCTTACGAAATCGCGGGATCATTGAGCAGTTCTTC	CASLRNRGIIEQFF
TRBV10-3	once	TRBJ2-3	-	TGTGCCATCAGCCTCTCGGGTCTAGCGAGCACAGATACGCAGTATTTT	CAISLSGLASTDTQYF
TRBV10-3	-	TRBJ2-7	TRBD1	TGTGCCATCAACACCGGGACAGGGATACACGAGCAGTACTTC	CAINTGTGIHEQYF
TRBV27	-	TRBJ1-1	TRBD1	TGTGCCAGCAGTCCCGGGACAGGTAGATTGAACACTGAAGCTTTCTTT	CASSPGTGRLNTEAFF